The 6 T cell receptor beta chains below all came from one sample that was sequenced in a study of cytomegalovirus exposure and HLA in healthy donors. PCR was performed using 60 Vbeta and 13 Jbeta primers. The table came from immunoSEQ multiplex PCR; TCRdb's copy has only in-frame clones and leaves some out. Of 40,000 or so clones in the sample, roughly nine tenths were seen once. Sequencing was carried out using PBMCs. These receptors all stem from a woman aged 35 to 49 in good health and CMV-seropositive.

The DNA of the CDR3 is TGTGCCAGCCAAGCGTCCTACGAGCAGTACTTC. Translating gives CASQASYEQYF. V usage is TRBV6-5 and J usage is TRBJ2-7; D gene ambiguous. Trimming shortened V by 8 bases and J by 1 base, and 6 bases separated the two germline ends. This CDR3 region has 11 residues. The germline V gene has CDR1 MNHEY and CDR2 SVGAGI.

The chain joins TRBV2 to TRBJ1-1; D perhaps matches TRBD1 (5 bases). Germline assignment: CDR1 SNHLY and CDR2 FYNNEI. The V end lost 9 bases, the J end lost 1 base, and 12 bases lay between the germline ends. The CDR3 is made up of 13 amino acids. The CDR3 DNA reads as TGTGCCAGTCAGGGTTTTGGGAACACTGAAGCTTTCTTT. As protein: CASQGFGNTEAFF.

The CDR3 here is CASSLGTGLYNEQFF. In DNA, the CDR3 is TGTGCCAGCAGCCTAGGGACAGGGCTGTACAATGAGCAGTTCTTC. This rearrangement joins TRBV28 to TRBJ2-1, with TRBD1 identical over 9 bases. The CDR3 has 15 residues. Germline trimming cut 6 bases from V and 4 bases from J; bases unmatched to any gene: 7. The V gene's germline CDR1 is MDHEN and CDR2 SYDVKM.

This clone was seen just once. The V call is TRBV6-5, the J call TRBJ1-3, with D unclear. Trimming cost V 7 bases and J 0 bases, with 13 bases left between them. The CDR3 is made up of 15 amino acids. CDR1 and CDR2 from the germline V gene are MNHEY and SVGAGI. CDR3 coding DNA: TGTGCCAGCAAAGCCGTCCCGGTCTCTGGAAACACCATATATTTT. It is translated as CASKAVPVSGNTIYF.

This chain links TRBV7-9 with TRBJ1-4, with D tentatively TRBD1 (5 bases). V lost 5 bases, J lost 8 bases, and 15 bases lay in between. The CDR3 consists of 14 residues. Germline-derived CDR1 and CDR2 are SEHNR and FQNEAQ (reference sequence). CDR3 sequence: CASSPRGAGEKLFF. The DNA for the CDR3 is TGTGCCAGCAGCCCAAGGGGCGCCGGGGAAAAACTGTTTTTT.

The CDR3 protein is CASSTTGVRGYTF. The CDR3 region has the DNA TGTGCCAGCAGCACAACAGGGGTCCGTGGCTACACCTTC. The rearrangement joins TRBV7-9 to TRBJ1-2; 7 nucleotides agree with TRBD1. CDR1 is SEHNR, CDR2 FQNEAQ, per germline (reference sequence). Trimming removed 5 bases from V and 7 bases from J; junction bases left unmatched: 7. The CDR3 length is 13 residues. The full variable domain, with the rest looked up from reference TRBV7-9 and TRBJ1-2, is DTGVSQNPRHKITKRGQNVTFRCDPISEHNRLYWYRQTLGQGPEFLTYFQNEAQLEKSRLLSDRFSAERPKGSFSTLEIQRTEQGDSAMYLCASSTTGVRGYTFGSGTRLTVV.